This T cell receptor beta chain was sequenced during a study of T cell responses to AZD1222 COVID-19 vaccine. Study outcomes and limitations: Unmutated variant regions reportedly attract nearly half of all spike-specific TCRs. Mostly white British, mostly female donors; authors suggested clonal diversity may be underestimated.

TCRdb's copy holds only in-frame clones and misses some; the assay was immunoSEQ multiplex PCR. The sample yields approximately 100,000 clones, around 94% seen once. Per germline, CDR1 SEHNR and CDR2 FQNEAQ (reference sequence). CDR3 length: 14 residues. Trimming cost V 6 bases and J 5 bases, with 17 bases left between them. A word on this clone: Its antigen is still unknown.

The receptor comes from an adult in good health. J is TRBJ2-7 and V is TRBV7-9; weak D call: TRBD2 (5 bases). The sequencing used peripheral blood, collected on day 0 of AZD1222 vaccination. The CDR3: CASSVHLGSHEQYF. The CDR3 coding sequence is TGTGCCAGCAGTGTGCATTTAGGGAGCCACGAGCAGTACTTC.